The clone carrying this T cell receptor beta chain was seen a few times. What it recognizes is unknown. Profiled with immunoSEQ multiplex PCR; TCRdb holds only in-frame clones, not every one. The sample lists roughly 82,000 clones, around 78% occurring once. The CDR3 extends over 16 amino acids. Germline CDR1 KGHSH, CDR2 LQKENI. The V gene lost 3 bases and the J gene lost 0 bases, with 12 bases spanning the gap. This record comes from a study of OX40 agonist ivuxolimab in advanced cancers. Study findings and constraints: Some nonresponders additionally presented with little normalized T-cell clonal expansion. At doses 0.1 to 3.0 mg/kg, CD4+ and CD8+ clones expanded. The study found among the lowest clonal expansion in partial responders at 0.1-3.0 mg/kg.

The receptor's source is an adult with an advanced solid tumor such as melanoma, head and neck, liver or kidney cancer. Material: CD4+ or CD8+ T cells sorted from blood, obtained in a trial of the OX40 agonist ivuxolimab. The chain recombines TRBV18 with TRBJ1-3; a weak D match, TRBD1 (6 bases). The CDR3 loop is CASSPLGHFSGNTIYF. In DNA, the CDR3 is TGTGCCAGCTCACCCTTGGGACATTTCTCTGGAAACACCATATATTTT.